This T cell receptor (beta chain) was found in a study of shared clonotypes between healthy human individuals. Germline V gives CDR1 MGHRA, CDR2 YSYEKL. V dropped 1 base and J dropped 0 bases, with 10 bases sitting between them. The CDR3 is 17 residues long. Some clones are missing from TCRdb's copy, which holds only in-frame ones; the method was immunoSEQ multiplex PCR. The sample contains 980,000 or so clones, approximately 80% of which appear only once. The chain employs TRBV4-1 and TRBJ2-6, with D hard to call. This receptor was taken from a man aged 18 to 35 in good health. The sequencing input was memory CD4+ T cells sorted from blood. Subset defined: CD45RA-negative fraction. The CDR3 DNA sequence: TGCGCCAGCAGCCAAGGCGTCTGGGGCTCTGGGGCCAACGTCCTGACTTTC. Translation gives CASSQGVWGSGANVLTF.